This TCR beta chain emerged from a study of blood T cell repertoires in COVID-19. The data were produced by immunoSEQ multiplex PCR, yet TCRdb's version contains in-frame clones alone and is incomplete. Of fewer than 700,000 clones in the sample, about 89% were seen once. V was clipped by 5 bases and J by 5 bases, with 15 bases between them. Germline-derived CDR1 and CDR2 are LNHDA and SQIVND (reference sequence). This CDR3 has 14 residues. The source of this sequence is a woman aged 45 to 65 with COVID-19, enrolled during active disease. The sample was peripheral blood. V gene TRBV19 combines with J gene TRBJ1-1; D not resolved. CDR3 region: CASSSLTGWTEAFF. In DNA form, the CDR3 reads TGTGCCAGTAGTTCTCTCACGGGATGGACTGAAGCTTTCTTT.